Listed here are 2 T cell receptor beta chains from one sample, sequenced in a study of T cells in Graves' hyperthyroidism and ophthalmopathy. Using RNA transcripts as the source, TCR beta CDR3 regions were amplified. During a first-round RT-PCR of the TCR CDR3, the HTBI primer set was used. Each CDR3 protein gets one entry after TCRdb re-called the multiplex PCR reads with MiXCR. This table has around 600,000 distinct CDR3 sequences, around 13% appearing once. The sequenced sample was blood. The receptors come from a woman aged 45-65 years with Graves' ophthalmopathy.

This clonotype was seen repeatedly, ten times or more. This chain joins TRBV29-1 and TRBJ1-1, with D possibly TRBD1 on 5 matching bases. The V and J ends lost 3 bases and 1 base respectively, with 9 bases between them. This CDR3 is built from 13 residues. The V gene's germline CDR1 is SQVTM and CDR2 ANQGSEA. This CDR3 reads CSVDGGGNTEAFF. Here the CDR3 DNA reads TGCAGCGTTGATGGGGGAGGGAACACTGAAGCTTTCTTT.

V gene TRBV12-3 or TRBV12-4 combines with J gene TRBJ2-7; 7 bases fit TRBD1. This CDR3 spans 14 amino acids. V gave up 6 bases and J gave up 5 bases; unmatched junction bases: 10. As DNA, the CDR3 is TGTGCCAGCAGAAAGACAGGGAATTCGAACGAGCAGTACTTC. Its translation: CASRKTGNSNEQYF.